The 30 T cell receptor beta chains listed next were all sequenced from one sample in a study of CD8+ T cells in alopecia areata. As for treatment: oral pan-JAK inhibitor, 5-10 mg twice daily. RNA, once extracted, was reverse transcribed into cDNA for use as the sequencing template. The repertoire was sequenced with immunoSEQ multiplex PCR; TCRdb's copy has only in-frame clones and lacks some. Of more than 95,000 clones detected, less than 75% appear once; the ten largest clones hold almost 30%. The material sequenced was CD8+ T cells sorted from blood, taken at week 4, from a patient treated with tofacitinib. These receptors all stem from a human donor with alopecia areata.

The CDR3 DNA reads TGTGCCAGCAGTTATCAGGGAGGGTCGCCCCTCCACTTT. Translating it yields CASSYQGGSPLHF. The chain couples TRBV27 to TRBJ1-6; the D gene is possibly TRBD1 (5 bases). Trimming shortened V by 4 bases and J by 13 bases, and 14 bases separated the two germline ends. This CDR3 has 13 amino acids. CDR1 and CDR2 from the germline V gene are MNHEY and SMNVEV (reference sequence).

The genes are TRBV27 and TRBJ1-1; D might be TRBD1 (5 bases). CDR3 length: 14 residues. Germline V lookup: CDR1 MNHEY, CDR2 SMNVEV (reference sequence). The V end was cut by 4 bases, the J end by 8 bases, with 17 bases between. The CDR3 nucleotides are TGTGCCAGCAGTTCGGCCAGGACAATTCACGAAGCTTTCTTT. This gives the protein CASSSARTIHEAFF.

The V and J genes are TRBV30 and TRBJ2-5, with 9 bases matching TRBD2. CDR1 and CDR2 (germline): GTSNPN, SVGIG (reference sequence). V trimming: 0 bases; J trimming: 3 bases; junction bases outside the gene matches: 11. CDR3 length: 17 residues. The CDR3: CAWSVLLAASGEETQYF. CDR3 nucleotides: TGTGCCTGGAGTGTACTTCTGGCGGCTAGCGGGGAAGAGACCCAGTACTTC.

This sequence joins TRBV14 and TRBJ2-5; perhaps D is TRBD1 or TRBD2 (5 bases each). Trimming cost V 1 base and J 5 bases, with 8 bases left between them. The CDR3 is 13 amino acids. Germline CDR1 is SGHDN and CDR2 is FVKESK. The DNA for the CDR3 is TGTGCCAGCAGCCAAGTAGGGGAGGAGACCCAGTACTTC. This encodes CASSQVGEETQYF.

This chain connects TRBV7-6 to TRBJ2-7; D remains ambiguous. Germline V CDR1 and CDR2: SGHVS, FNYEAQ. Trimming shortened V by 5 bases and J by 6 bases, and 11 bases separated the two germline ends. This CDR3 is built from 12 residues. CDR3 in amino acids: CASSPTGSEQYF. DNA of the CDR3: TGTGCCAGCAGCCCAACGGGTTCCGAGCAGTACTTC.

This clone was detected a few times. The rearrangement uses TRBV29-1 and TRBJ2-3, with D perhaps matching TRBD1 (5 bases). The ends were cut back, 5 bases at V and 4 bases at J, with 10 bases in the middle. CDR1 and CDR2 (germline): SQVTM, ANQGSEA. The CDR3 contains 12 residues. The CDR3 reads CSVPGRADTQYF. The CDR3 coding sequence is TGCAGCGTTCCAGGGCGCGCAGATACGCAGTATTTT.

V and J are TRBV4-1 and TRBJ1-1; D might be TRBD1 (6 bases). Germline V gene sequence: CDR1 MGHRA, CDR2 YSYEKL. The CDR3 totals 13 residues. V was pared by 7 bases and J by 3 bases, with 12 bases between. The CDR3 nucleotides are TGCGCCAGCACGGACGGGGGGCACACTGAAGCTTTCTTT. This codes for CASTDGGHTEAFF.

This clone appeared once. V gene TRBV5-6 combines with J gene TRBJ1-1; D is possibly TRBD1 (5 bases). This CDR3 has 15 amino acids. V shed 4 bases and J shed 1 base, with 14 bases lying between them. CDR1 and CDR2 (germline): SGHDT, YYEEEE. CDR3 DNA sequence: TGTGCCAGCAGCCCCTGGCAGGGCGCGAACACTGAAGCTTTCTTT. Translated: CASSPWQGANTEAFF.

This clone was seen a handful of times. This chain uses TRBV29-1 with TRBJ2-7; 9 nucleotides align to TRBD1. CDR1 is SQVTM and CDR2 is ANQGSEA in the germline V gene. The V and J ends lost 1 base and 5 bases, in that order; junction bases with no gene match: 9. The length of the CDR3 is 15 residues. As DNA, the CDR3 is TGCAGCGTTGAAGCTAAGGGGACAGGGTCCGACGAGCAGTACTTC. Protein sequence: CSVEAKGTGSDEQYF.

This clone appeared a single time. The chain links TRBV9 to TRBJ1-2; tentative D call: TRBD1 (5 bases). Trimming shortened V by 0 bases and J by 3 bases, and 9 bases separated the two germline ends. The CDR3 runs to 14 residues. Germline V CDR1 and CDR2: SGDLS, YYNGEE. The CDR3 region has the DNA TGTGCCAGCAGCGTAGCGGGGACCTACTATGGCTACACCTTC. Protein product: CASSVAGTYYGYTF.

This clone was observed once. CDR3 amino acids: CSVEDQDRGFNGYTF. The DNA for the CDR3 is TGCAGCGTTGAAGATCAGGACAGGGGATTCAATGGCTACACCTTC. The chain carries TRBV29-1 and TRBJ1-2; 9 nucleotides line up with TRBD1. The ends lost 0 bases at V and 6 bases at J; junction bases unmatched: 8. The CDR3 length is 15 residues. Germline assignment: CDR1 SQVTM and CDR2 ANQGSEA.

V gene TRBV25-1 combines with J gene TRBJ2-7; weak D call: TRBD2 (6 bases). V gave up 8 bases and J gave up 5 bases, with 13 bases separating them. The germline V gene encodes CDR1 MGHDK and CDR2 SYGVNS. The CDR3 consists of 12 residues. The chain's CDR3 is CASGQTGDEQYF. CDR3 coding DNA: TGTGCCAGCGGCCAAACGGGGGACGAGCAGTACTTC.

This sequence joins TRBV4-1 and TRBJ1-2; maybe TRBD1 (6 bases). There are 14 residues in the CDR3. V lost 1 base to trimming and J lost 3 bases, with 9 bases between them. In germline, CDR1 is MGHRA, CDR2 YSYEKL. As DNA, the CDR3 is TGCGCCAGCAGCCAAGGACAGGAACACTATGGCTACACCTTC. Protein product: CASSQGQEHYGYTF.

V usage is TRBV5-1 and J usage is TRBJ2-1; 9 nucleotides agree with TRBD1. V lost 3 bases, J lost 7 bases, and 5 bases stayed unmatched. The CDR3 extends over 14 amino acids. The V gene's germline CDR1 is SGHRS and CDR2 YFSETQ. In nucleotides, the CDR3 is TGCGCCAGCAGCTCCGGGACAGGGAGGAATGAGCAGTTCTTC. Translation gives CASSSGTGRNEQFF.

This rearrangement joins TRBV6-1 to TRBJ2-7; 8 nucleotides align to TRBD1. V was pared by 0 bases and J by 0 bases, with 4 bases of the junction left unmatched. Germline V gene lookup returns CDR1 MNHNS and CDR2 SASEGT. This CDR3 has 16 residues. The CDR3 is CASSEAPGQGSYEQYF. Written as DNA, the CDR3 is TGTGCCAGCAGTGAAGCTCCCGGACAGGGCTCCTACGAGCAGTACTTC.

There are many counts of this clone. The V gene is TRBV18, the J gene TRBJ2-1; D ambiguous. This CDR3 comprises 13 residues. From germline, CDR1 is KGHSH and CDR2 LQKENI. Trimming removed 5 bases at V and 1 base at J, with 6 bases between. The CDR3, as DNA: TGTGCCAGCTCAGTGTGGTCCTACAATGAGCAGTTCTTC. Amino acid sequence: CASSVWSYNEQFF.

This clone was picked up a small number of times. V and J are TRBV10-2 and TRBJ2-1; 8 nucleotides match TRBD1. The V and J ends lost 3 bases and 5 bases, in that order; junction bases with no gene match: 6. Germline CDR1 is WSHSY and CDR2 is SAAADI. This CDR3 is 15 amino acids long. CDR3 nucleotides: TGCGCCAGCAGTGATCAGGGGGCCCATCACAATGAGCAGTTCTTC. This gives the protein CASSDQGAHHNEQFF.

The chain links TRBV10-3 to TRBJ1-2; 8 bases are a match to TRBD1. CDR1 is ENHRY, CDR2 SYGVKD, per germline. The CDR3 loop spans 17 amino acids. After removal of 2 bases from V and 0 bases from J, the junction contained 8 bases not matched to a gene. The CDR3 DNA reads TGTGCCATCAGTGAGCCGATGGGGGACAGGTCTAACTATGGCTACACCTTC. It encodes CAISEPMGDRSNYGYTF.

V usage is TRBV5-1 and J usage is TRBJ1-2; TRBD1 matches 7 bases. Trimming took 4 bases from V and 3 from J; bases not matched to a gene: 6. Germline CDR1 and CDR2: SGHRS and YFSETQ. The CDR3 sequence is 14 residues long. The CDR3 loop is CASSVRGGDYGYTF. CDR3 bases: TGCGCCAGCAGCGTTAGAGGGGGCGACTATGGCTACACCTTC.

The genes are TRBV25-1 and TRBJ2-5; no clear D. V was clipped by 0 bases and J by 1 base, with 12 bases between them. The CDR3 spans 16 residues. Germline lookup yields CDR1 MGHDK and CDR2 SYGVNS. CDR3 residues: CASSEYGKKGQETQYF. The CDR3 coding sequence is TGTGCCAGCAGTGAATACGGAAAGAAGGGCCAAGAGACCCAGTACTTC.

This CDR3 is CASSYDRGYEQYF. DNA of the CDR3: TGTGCCAGCAGTTACGACAGGGGGTACGAGCAGTACTTC. The rearrangement uses TRBV6-5 and TRBJ2-7; 9 bases match TRBD1. The trim removed 2 bases at V and 4 bases at J, leaving 0 bases unmatched. From germline, CDR1 is MNHEY and CDR2 SVGAGI. CDR3 length: 13 residues.

This chain connects TRBV10-3 to TRBJ2-7, with 12 positions matching TRBD1. The CDR3 sequence is 16 residues long. Germline CDR1 ENHRY, CDR2 SYGVKD. J was trimmed by 7 bases and V by 3 bases; bases with no gene match: 10. CDR3 loop: CAISDPPGQGANEQYF. CDR3 in DNA: TGTGCCATCAGTGACCCCCCGGGACAGGGGGCGAATGAGCAGTACTTC.

The chain combines TRBV30 with TRBJ2-7; 9 bases map to TRBD1. This CDR3 region has 14 residues. The ends lost 2 bases at V and 9 bases at J; junction bases unmatched: 11. CDR1 and CDR2 from the germline V gene are GTSNPN and SVGIG (reference sequence). CDR3 region: CAWSSVPGQGGQYF. CDR3 nucleotide sequence: TGTGCCTGGAGTTCCGTCCCGGGACAGGGAGGGCAGTACTTC. Full variable domain (outside the CDR3, taken from reference TRBV30 and TRBJ2-7): SQTIHQWPATLVQPVGSPLSLECTVEGTSNPNLYWYRQAAGRGLQLLFYSVGIGQISSEVPQNLSASRPQDRQFILSSKKLLLSDSGFYLCAWSSVPGQGGQYFGPGTRLTVT.

The chain links TRBV27 to TRBJ1-5; no clear D. Germline-derived CDR1 and CDR2 are MNHEY and SMNVEV (reference sequence). The ends were cut back, 0 bases at V and 1 base at J, with 10 bases in the middle. The CDR3 has 16 amino acids. In DNA, the CDR3 is TGTGCCAGCAGTTTATCGTACAAGGGCAGCAATCAGCCCCAGCATTTT. Its translation: CASSLSYKGSNQPQHF.

This clone was recorded a few times. The sample holds other DNA sequences that translate to the same CDR3. The chain employs TRBV25-1 and TRBJ2-7; D gene ambiguous. V was cut by 3 bases and J by 1 base, with 4 bases left in between. Germline V gives CDR1 MGHDK, CDR2 SYGVNS. CDR3 size: 12 residues. The CDR3 coding sequence is TGTGCCAGCAGTGACGGATCCTACGAGCAGTACTTC. Its protein is CASSDGSYEQYF.

This chain uses TRBV29-1 with TRBJ2-1; TRBD2 aligns across 7 bases. Germline-derived CDR1 and CDR2 are SQVTM and ANQGSEA. There are 14 residues in the CDR3. The junction had 5 bases not matched to a gene; V was cut back by 0 bases and J by 6 bases. The CDR3, as DNA: TGCAGCGTTGAAGATTGGGCTAGCGGCAATGAGCAGTTCTTC. It codes for CSVEDWASGNEQFF.

This clone has only a few counts. Distinct nucleotide sequences in the sample also encode this CDR3. The chain uses TRBV30 and TRBJ1-2; no definite D call. Germline V gene sequence: CDR1 GTSNPN, CDR2 SVGIG (reference sequence). The CDR3 has 12 residues. V was cut by 1 base and J by 3 bases, with 6 bases left in between. CDR3 in amino acids: CAWSGRDYGYTF. CDR3 DNA sequence: TGTGCCTGGAGTGGACGGGACTATGGCTACACCTTC. Supplemented by reference TRBV30 and TRBJ1-2, the full variable domain reads SQTIHQWPATLVQPVGSPLSLECTVEGTSNPNLYWYRQAAGRGLQLLFYSVGIGQISSEVPQNLSASRPQDRQFILSSKKLLLSDSGFYLCAWSGRDYGYTFGSGTRLTVV.

The V call is TRBV5-1, the J call TRBJ1-1; D is perhaps TRBD1 (5 bases). Germline loops: CDR1 SGHRS, CDR2 YFSETQ. The CDR3 has 15 residues. V was trimmed by 2 bases and J by 7 bases, leaving 18 bases between them. The CDR3 sequence is CASSFADSTFIEAFF. DNA of the CDR3: TGCGCCAGCAGCTTTGCCGACAGTACTTTTATTGAAGCTTTCTTT.

The V and J genes are TRBV30 and TRBJ1-1; perhaps TRBD1 as D (6 bases). This CDR3 comprises 12 residues. Germline-derived CDR1 and CDR2 are GTSNPN and SVGIG (reference sequence). The V end was cut by 8 bases, the J end by 3 bases, with 13 bases between. CDR3 amino acids: CALQGSDTEAFF. The CDR3 DNA reads TGTGCCCTACAGGGTTCGGACACTGAAGCTTTCTTT.

The chain combines TRBV30 with TRBJ1-2; D uncertain. The V gene lost 3 bases and the J gene lost 8 bases, with 13 bases spanning the gap. The CDR3 covers 12 residues. Germline V gives CDR1 GTSNPN, CDR2 SVGIG (reference sequence). Here the CDR3 DNA reads TGTGCCTGGAGGAGGTCGGACTGGGGCTACACCTTC. This encodes CAWRRSDWGYTF. Full variable domain (outside the CDR3, taken from reference TRBV30 and TRBJ1-2): SQTIHQWPATLVQPVGSPLSLECTVEGTSNPNLYWYRQAAGRGLQLLFYSVGIGQISSEVPQNLSASRPQDRQFILSSKKLLLSDSGFYLCAWRRSDWGYTFGSGTRLTVV.